One sample yielded the 29 T cell receptor beta chains listed below, sequenced in a study of CD8 T cell repertoires and HIV-1 epitope variants. TCRdb's copy holds only in-frame clones and misses some; the assay was immunoSEQ multiplex PCR. The sample shows 3,500 or so clones, more than 60% of them seen only once. The antigens these receptors bind are not known. Sequenced sample: cultured CD8+ T cells derived from PBMCs. These receptors originate from a male donor with HIV.

This chain uses TRBV28 with TRBJ1-5; no definite D call. The CDR3 extends over 14 amino acids. Germline values: CDR1 MDHEN, CDR2 SYDVKM. V was cut by 2 bases and J by 6 bases, with 11 bases left in between. The chain's CDR3 is CASSLESGIQPQHF. The CDR3 DNA sequence: TGTGCCAGCAGTTTAGAAAGTGGGATTCAGCCCCAGCATTTT. Complete variable domain (other parts from reference TRBV28 and TRBJ1-5): DVKVTQSSRYLVKRTGEKVFLECVQDMDHENMFWYRQDPGLGLRLIYFSYDVKMKEKGDIPEGYSVSREKKERFSLILESASTNQTSMYLCASSLESGIQPQHFGDGTRLSIL.

V is TRBV2 and J is TRBJ2-5, with D possibly being TRBD2 (6 bases). The V gene's germline CDR1 is SNHLY and CDR2 FYNNEI. The CDR3 loop spans 17 amino acids. V dropped 0 bases and J dropped 4 bases, with 18 bases sitting between them. The CDR3 sequence: CASSEARSSALGETQYF. The CDR3 DNA reads TGTGCCAGCAGTGAAGCTAGGTCTAGCGCTTTGGGAGAGACCCAGTACTTC.

The rearrangement links TRBV4-3 to TRBJ1-4; D is ambiguous. CDR3 length equals 15 residues. The V and J ends lost 6 bases and 4 bases respectively, with 15 bases between them. CDR1 is LGHNA, CDR2 YSLEER, per germline. The CDR3 reads CASSSFEAGNEKLFF. In DNA, the CDR3 is TGCGCCAGCAGTTCCTTCGAGGCTGGTAATGAAAAACTGTTTTTT.

V and J are TRBV4-2 and TRBJ2-1; D might be TRBD2 (5 bases). Between the trimmed V and J ends, which lost 0 bases and 6 bases, there was a span of 15 bases. Germline V gene sequence: CDR1 LGHNA, CDR2 YNFKEQ. This CDR3 is built from 16 residues. CDR3 DNA sequence: TGTGCCAGCAGCCAAGAAATCTCTTGGGCGGGCAATGAGCAGTTCTTC. The encoded protein is CASSQEISWAGNEQFF.

V and J are TRBV5-6 and TRBJ2-5, with D hard to call. The J call may be incorrect, as the DNA end agrees better with TRBJ2-7. This CDR3 is built from 12 residues. Germline V gene data show CDR1 as SGHDT and CDR2 as YYEEEE. The CDR3 DNA reads as TGTGCCAGCAGCACAGTATCCGACGAGCAGTACTTC. Translated, it gives CASSTVSDEQYF.

This chain joins TRBV7-2 and TRBJ2-3, with D maybe TRBD2 (6 bases). Between the trimmed V and J ends, which lost 1 base and 0 bases, there was a span of 8 bases. From germline, CDR1 is SGHTA and CDR2 FQGNSA. The CDR3 is made up of 15 amino acids. DNA of the CDR3: TGTGCCAGCAGCTTAGTAGGAGGGAGCACAGATACGCAGTATTTT. Its translation: CASSLVGGSTDTQYF. Supplemented by reference TRBV7-2 and TRBJ2-3, the full variable domain reads GAGVSQSPSNKVTEKGKDVELRCDPISGHTALYWYRQSLGQGLEFLIYFQGNSAPDKSGLPSDRFSAERTGGSVSTLTIQRTQQEDSAVYLCASSLVGGSTDTQYFGPGTRLTVL.

The V gene is TRBV28, the J gene TRBJ2-5; maybe TRBD2 (6 bases). Germline V gene lookup returns CDR1 MDHEN and CDR2 SYDVKM. There are 13 residues in the CDR3. V was trimmed by 9 bases and J by 3 bases, leaving 14 bases between them. CDR3: CASSLASEETQYF. DNA of the CDR3: TGTGCCAGTTCACTAGCTTCAGAAGAGACCCAGTACTTC.

The chain carries TRBV7-2 and TRBJ2-7, with a possible D match to TRBD1 (6 bases). Looked up from germline, CDR1 is SGHTA and CDR2 is FQGNSA. The CDR3 has 15 residues. Trimming removed 1 base at V and 1 base at J, with 11 bases between. The CDR3 here is CASSLEGDPSYEQYF. The DNA of the CDR3 is TGTGCCAGCAGCTTAGAGGGGGACCCTTCCTACGAGCAGTACTTC.

This chain uses TRBV28 with TRBJ2-7; no clear D. CDR3 length equals 12 residues. V gave up 3 bases and J gave up 4 bases, with 7 bases separating them. CDR1 MDHEN and CDR2 SYDVKM come from the germline V gene. DNA of the CDR3: TGTGCCAGCAGTTTGTACGGTTACGAGCAGTACTTC. Its translation: CASSLYGYEQYF.

The rearrangement links TRBV5-6 to TRBJ2-7; D perhaps matches TRBD1 (5 bases). Germline V gene lookup returns CDR1 SGHDT and CDR2 YYEEEE. Trimming removed 4 bases at V and 5 bases at J, with 25 bases between. The CDR3 sequence is 17 residues long. The DNA of the CDR3 is TGTGCCAGCAGCCGGTGGGGCGGTAAGGAGAAGGCGAACGAGCAGTACTTC. Amino acids: CASSRWGGKEKANEQYF.

The J gene is TRBJ2-1, the V gene TRBV5-1; TRBD1 agrees at 10 bases. J was trimmed by 8 bases and V by 3 bases; bases with no gene match: 5. The CDR3 has 14 amino acids. Germline CDR1 and CDR2: SGHRS and YFSETQ. CDR3 DNA sequence: TGCGCCAGCAGCTGGGGACAGGGGATTGATGAGCAGTTCTTC. It encodes CASSWGQGIDEQFF.

The chain recombines TRBV5-8 with TRBJ2-7; 8 nucleotides agree with TRBD1. Trimming at V came to 4 bases and at J to 3 bases, leaving 15 bases not matched to a gene. This CDR3 has 17 residues. Germline CDR1 reads SGHTS; CDR2 reads YDEGEE. The CDR3 DNA sequence: TGTGCCAGCAGCCCTTACGATCCGGACAGGGAATACTACGAGCAGTACTTC. It is translated as CASSPYDPDREYYEQYF.

V gene TRBV13 combines with J gene TRBJ2-7, with TRBD1 as a possible D gene (6 bases). Deletions cut 5 bases from V and 3 bases from J, with 17 bases between. The CDR3 is made up of 15 amino acids. CDR1 is PRHDT, CDR2 FYEKMQ, per germline (reference sequence). The CDR3 spells CASSPWSGVVYEQYF. CDR3 sequence (DNA): TGTGCCAGCAGCCCCTGGTCAGGGGTGGTCTACGAGCAGTACTTC.

This clone came up once. This chain uses TRBV2 with TRBJ2-1; 7 nucleotides match TRBD2. The germline V gene encodes CDR1 SNHLY and CDR2 FYNNEI. The CDR3 runs 18 residues. V gave up 4 bases and J gave up 3 bases; unmatched junction bases: 15. CDR3 loop: CASSVSETSSLIYNEQFF. The DNA for the CDR3 is TGTGCCAGCAGTGTTTCAGAGACTAGCTCTTTGATCTACAATGAGCAGTTCTTC. The variable domain in full, with the rest retrieved from reference TRBV2 and TRBJ2-1, is EPEVTQTPSHQVTQMGQEVILRCVPISNHLYFYWYRQILGQKVEFLVSFYNNEISEKSEIFDDQFSVERPDGSNFTLKIRSTKLEDSAMYFCASSVSETSSLIYNEQFFGPGTRLTVL.

The rearrangement uses TRBV5-1 and TRBJ1-3; D gene ambiguous. The CDR3 totals 15 residues. Germline loops: CDR1 SGHRS, CDR2 YFSETQ. V dropped 0 bases and J dropped 0 bases, with 7 bases sitting between them. CDR3 sequence reads: CASSLGATSGNTIYF. CDR3 nucleotides: TGCGCCAGCAGCTTGGGGGCCACCTCTGGAAACACCATATATTTT.

The chain recombines TRBV9 with TRBJ1-2, with 8 bases matching TRBD1. The V segment lost 3 bases and the J segment 1 base; nucleotides outside the gene matches: 2. The length of the CDR3 is 14 residues. Germline V gene sequence: CDR1 SGDLS, CDR2 YYNGEE. CDR3 protein: CASSGDRGNYGYTF. The CDR3 bases are TGTGCCAGCAGCGGAGACAGGGGTAACTATGGCTACACCTTC.

The chain is built from TRBV13 and TRBJ1-4; D not resolved. The germline V gene has CDR1 PRHDT and CDR2 FYEKMQ (reference sequence). The CDR3 spans 12 residues. Trimming removed 5 bases at V and 8 bases at J, with 9 bases between. The CDR3 protein is CASSDKGEKLFF. The CDR3 DNA follows: TGTGCCAGCAGCGATAAAGGAGAAAAACTGTTTTTT. The variable domain in full, completed from reference TRBV13 and TRBJ1-4, reads AAGVIQSPRHLIKEKRETATLKCYPIPRHDTVYWYQQGPGQDPQFLISFYEKMQSDKGSIPDRFSAQQFSDYHSELNMSSLELGDSALYFCASSDKGEKLFFGSGTQLSVL.

The rearrangement links TRBV4-1 to TRBJ2-7; 7 bases line up with TRBD2. Looked up from germline, CDR1 is MGHRA and CDR2 is YSYEKL. The CDR3 consists of 18 residues. Trimming cost V 4 bases and J 4 bases; bases outside gene matches: 19. The CDR3 DNA follows: TGCGCCAGCAGCCCAGGAGGAAATTTGCGGCTAGCGGCTTACGAGCAGTACTTC. Translated: CASSPGGNLRLAAYEQYF.

V is TRBV5-8 and J is TRBJ2-1; D ambiguous. The CDR3 extends over 12 amino acids. CDR1 SGHTS and CDR2 YDEGEE come from the germline V gene. V gave up 4 bases and J gave up 4 bases, with 6 bases separating them. CDR3 in amino acids: CASSLIYNEQFF. The DNA of the CDR3 is TGTGCCAGCAGCCTGATATACAATGAGCAGTTCTTC.

This clone was counted only a few times. J is TRBJ1-1 and V is TRBV28; 8 nucleotides agree with TRBD1. Germline V gene data show CDR1 as MDHEN and CDR2 as SYDVKM. V shed 3 bases, J shed 1 base, and the junction held 13 bases outside the gene matches. The CDR3 is 18 amino acids. CDR3 region: CASSFPTGTGTGNTEAFF. The DNA for the CDR3 is TGTGCCAGCAGTTTCCCTACCGGGACAGGCACTGGGAACACTGAAGCTTTCTTT. Full variable domain (rest looked up from reference TRBV28 and TRBJ1-1): DVKVTQSSRYLVKRTGEKVFLECVQDMDHENMFWYRQDPGLGLRLIYFSYDVKMKEKGDIPEGYSVSREKKERFSLILESASTNQTSMYLCASSFPTGTGTGNTEAFFGQGTRLTVV.

This clone was picked up one time. This chain joins TRBV29-1 and TRBJ1-2; TRBD1 matches at 8 bases. Germline trimming cut 3 bases from V and 4 bases from J; bases unmatched to any gene: 4. The CDR3 is made up of 13 amino acids. CDR1 and CDR2 (germline): SQVTM, ANQGSEA. CDR3 in DNA: TGCAGCGTTGATGGACAGGGAATCTATGGCTACACCTTC. Protein sequence: CSVDGQGIYGYTF.

As to this clone: At one boundary the junction diverges from the germline segment, which might be a read error. J is TRBJ2-4 and V is TRBV19, with D possibly matching TRBD1 (6 bases). The V gene's germline CDR1 is LNHDA and CDR2 SQIVND (reference sequence). CDR3 length equals 14 residues. CDR3 in DNA: TGTGCCAGTTCGGCAGGGGTTGGCAAATACATTCAGTACTTC. Its translation: CASSAGVGKYIQYF. Supplemented by reference TRBV19 and TRBJ2-4, the full variable domain reads DGGITQSPKYLFRKEGQNVTLSCEQNLNHDAMYWYRQDPGQGLRLIYYSQIVNDFQKGDIAEGYSVSREKKESFPLTVTSAQKNPTAFYLCASSAGVGKYIQYFGAGTRLSVL.

As for this clone: The germline gene is not matched at one end of the junction; a read error may be the cause. This CDR3 is CATLGDSTYEQYF. CDR3 nucleotide sequence: TGTGCCACCCTAGGGGACTCTACTTACGAGCAGTACTTC. The V gene is TRBV10-1, the J gene TRBJ2-7; D is possibly TRBD2 (6 bases). The CDR3 runs to 13 residues. Germline lookup yields CDR1 WNHNN and CDR2 SYGVQD (reference sequence).

The chain recombines TRBV27 with TRBJ2-7; D perhaps matches TRBD1 (6 bases). The germline CDR1 and CDR2 sequences are MNHEY and SMNVEV (reference sequence). The V gene lost 6 bases and the J gene lost 2 bases, with 20 bases spanning the gap. The CDR3 extends over 16 amino acids. The CDR3 protein is CASSARGTSLPYEQYF. CDR3 in DNA: TGTGCCAGCAGCGCGAGAGGGACATCCTTACCCTACGAGCAGTACTTC.

In DNA, the CDR3 is TGTGCCAGCAGTGAATATGTCAATTCACCCCTCCACTTT. Translated, it gives CASSEYVNSPLHF. The chain joins TRBV25-1 to TRBJ1-6; D gene uncertain. Germline-derived CDR1 and CDR2 are MGHDK and SYGVNS. The CDR3 consists of 13 residues. The V and J ends lost 0 bases and 7 bases respectively, with 4 bases between them.

This chain joins TRBV19 and TRBJ2-7; possibly TRBD1 for D (6 bases). The CDR3 is 12 residues long. Germline values: CDR1 LNHDA, CDR2 SQIVND (reference sequence). V shed 5 bases and J shed 6 bases, with 11 bases lying between them. CDR3 region: CASSATGSEQYF. In nucleotides, the CDR3 is TGTGCCAGTAGTGCAACAGGGAGCGAGCAGTACTTC.

This chain connects TRBV9 to TRBJ1-2, with D unclear. CDR3 size: 14 residues. Trimming removed 0 bases at V and 7 bases at J, with 13 bases between. The V gene's germline CDR1 is SGDLS and CDR2 YYNGEE. The CDR3 here is CASSVGSSRSGYTF. The CDR3 DNA reads TGTGCCAGCAGCGTAGGTTCGTCCCGGAGTGGCTACACCTTC.

This sequence joins TRBV19 and TRBJ2-7; either TRBD1 or TRBD2 may supply D (6 bases each). The CDR3 has 14 amino acids. V was clipped by 3 bases and J by 3 bases, with 12 bases between them. Germline assignment: CDR1 LNHDA and CDR2 SQIVND (reference sequence). The CDR3 sequence is CASSIGGINYEQYF. For the CDR3, the DNA is TGTGCCAGTAGTATCGGGGGCATCAACTACGAGCAGTACTTC. Full variable domain (missing parts from reference TRBV19 and TRBJ2-7): DGGITQSPKYLFRKEGQNVTLSCEQNLNHDAMYWYRQDPGQGLRLIYYSQIVNDFQKGDIAEGYSVSREKKESFPLTVTSAQKNPTAFYLCASSIGGINYEQYFGPGTRLTVT.

The CDR3 is CASSLVGRGTEAFF. The CDR3 bases are TGCGCCAGCAGCTTGGTTGGAAGGGGCACTGAAGCTTTCTTT. The genes are TRBV5-1 and TRBJ1-1; tentative D call: TRBD1 (5 bases). V was shortened by 0 bases and J by 4 bases, with 10 bases between the two germline ends. The CDR3 runs to 14 residues. The germline V gene has CDR1 SGHRS and CDR2 YFSETQ.